This T cell receptor (beta chain) was identified during a study of blood T cell repertoires in COVID-19. In the study overall: From the United States, Italy and Spain came samples of acute and convalescent COVID-19. T cells, B-cell-depleted T cells, or PBMCs provided the cDNA or gDNA that served as material.

V was trimmed by 0 bases and J by 4 bases, leaving 9 bases between them. The germline gives CDR1 MNHEY, CDR2 SVGAGI. The CDR3 loop spans 15 amino acids. Authors' data handling: The assay estimated nucleated cells by amplifying reference gene primers. The method was immunoSEQ multiplex PCR; TCRdb's version includes in-frame clones alone and lacks a portion of them. Clonal size and the V and J genes are those of that table, whereas D and trimming came from the DNA. Of approximately 49,000 clones listed, just under 90% are singletons. The sequenced material came from peripheral blood. The sequence was collected from a man over 45 with acute or convalescent COVID-19. This rearrangement joins TRBV6-5 to TRBJ1-4; D call uncertain. The CDR3 bases are TGTGCCAGCAGTTACTCAGTTCCCAGTAATGAAAAACTGTTTTTT. This encodes CASSYSVPSNEKLFF.